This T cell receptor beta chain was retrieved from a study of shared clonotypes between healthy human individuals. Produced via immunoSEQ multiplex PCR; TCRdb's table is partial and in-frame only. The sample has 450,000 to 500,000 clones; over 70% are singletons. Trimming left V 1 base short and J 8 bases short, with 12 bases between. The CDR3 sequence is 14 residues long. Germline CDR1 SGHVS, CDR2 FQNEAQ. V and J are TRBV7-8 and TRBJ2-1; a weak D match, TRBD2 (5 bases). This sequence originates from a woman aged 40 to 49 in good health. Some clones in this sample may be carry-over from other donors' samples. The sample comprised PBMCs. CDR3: CASSLDRGWDEQFF. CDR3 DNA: TGTGCCAGCAGCTTAGATCGGGGATGGGATGAGCAGTTCTTC.